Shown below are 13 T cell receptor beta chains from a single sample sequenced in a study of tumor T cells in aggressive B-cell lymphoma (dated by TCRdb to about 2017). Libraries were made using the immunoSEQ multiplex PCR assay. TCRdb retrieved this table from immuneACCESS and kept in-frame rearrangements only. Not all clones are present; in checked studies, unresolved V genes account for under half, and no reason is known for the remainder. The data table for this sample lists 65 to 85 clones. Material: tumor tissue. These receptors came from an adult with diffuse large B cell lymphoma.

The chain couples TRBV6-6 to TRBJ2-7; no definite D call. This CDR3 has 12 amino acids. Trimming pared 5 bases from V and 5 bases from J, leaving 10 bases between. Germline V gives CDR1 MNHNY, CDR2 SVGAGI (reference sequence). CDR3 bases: TGTGCCAGCAGTAAACTACCCCACGAGCAGTACTTC. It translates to CASSKLPHEQYF.

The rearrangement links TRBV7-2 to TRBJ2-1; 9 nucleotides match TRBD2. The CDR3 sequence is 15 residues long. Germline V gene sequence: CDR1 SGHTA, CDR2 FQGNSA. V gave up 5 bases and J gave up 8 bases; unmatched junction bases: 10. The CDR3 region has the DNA TGTGCCAGCAGCATACTAGCGGGCGCCCCCGATGAGCAGTTCTTC. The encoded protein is CASSILAGAPDEQFF.

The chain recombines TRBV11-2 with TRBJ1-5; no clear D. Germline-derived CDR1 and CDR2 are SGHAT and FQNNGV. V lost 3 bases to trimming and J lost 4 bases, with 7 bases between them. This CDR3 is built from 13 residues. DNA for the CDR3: TGTGCCAGCAGCTTTTCCGGGAATCAGCCCCAGCATTTT. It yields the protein CASSFSGNQPQHF.

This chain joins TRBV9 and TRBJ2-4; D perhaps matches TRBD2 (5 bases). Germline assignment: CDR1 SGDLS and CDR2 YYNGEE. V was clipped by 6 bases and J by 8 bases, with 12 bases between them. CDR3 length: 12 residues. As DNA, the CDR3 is TGTGCCAGCACACGGACCGGGGACATTCAGTACTTC. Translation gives CASTRTGDIQYF.

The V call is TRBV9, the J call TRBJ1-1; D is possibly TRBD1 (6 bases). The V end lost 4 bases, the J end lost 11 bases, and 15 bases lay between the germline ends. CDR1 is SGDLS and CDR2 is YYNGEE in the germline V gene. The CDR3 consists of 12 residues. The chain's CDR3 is CASSPGTLEAFF. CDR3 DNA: TGTGCCAGCAGCCCCGGGACACTAGAGGCTTTCTTT.

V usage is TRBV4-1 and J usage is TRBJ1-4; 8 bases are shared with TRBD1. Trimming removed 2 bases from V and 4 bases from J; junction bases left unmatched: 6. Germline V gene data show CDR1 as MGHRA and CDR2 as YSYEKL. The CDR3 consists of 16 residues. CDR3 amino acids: CASSQPDRGVNEKLFF. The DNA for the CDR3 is TGCGCCAGCAGCCAACCTGACAGGGGCGTTAATGAAAAACTGTTTTTT.

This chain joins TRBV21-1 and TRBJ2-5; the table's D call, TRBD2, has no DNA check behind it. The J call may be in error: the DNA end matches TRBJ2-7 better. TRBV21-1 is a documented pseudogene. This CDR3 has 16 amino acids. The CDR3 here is CASSRGEEGVTYEQYF. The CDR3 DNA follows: TGTGCCAGCAGCAGGGGAGAGGAGGGAGTCACCTACGAGCAGTACTTC.

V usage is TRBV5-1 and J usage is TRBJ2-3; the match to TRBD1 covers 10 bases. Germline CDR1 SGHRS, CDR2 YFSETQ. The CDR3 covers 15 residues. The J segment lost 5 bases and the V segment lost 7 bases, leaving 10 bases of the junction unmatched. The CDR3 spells CASHSTGGLQDTQYF. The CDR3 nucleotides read TGCGCCAGCCACTCGACAGGGGGCTTACAAGATACGCAGTATTTT. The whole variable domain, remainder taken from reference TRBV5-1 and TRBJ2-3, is KAGVTQTPRYLIKTRGQQVTLSCSPISGHRSVSWYQQTPGQGLQFLFEYFSETQRNKGNFPGRFSGRQFSNSRSEMNVSTLELGDSALYLCASHSTGGLQDTQYFGPGTRLTVL.

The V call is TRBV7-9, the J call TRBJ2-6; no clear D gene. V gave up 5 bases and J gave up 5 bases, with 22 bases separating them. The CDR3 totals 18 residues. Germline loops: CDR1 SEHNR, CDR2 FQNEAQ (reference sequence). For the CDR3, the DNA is TGTGCCAGCAGCAAGTTAAGATACCGACAAAGTCGGGCCAACGTCCTGACTTTC. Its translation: CASSKLRYRQSRANVLTF.

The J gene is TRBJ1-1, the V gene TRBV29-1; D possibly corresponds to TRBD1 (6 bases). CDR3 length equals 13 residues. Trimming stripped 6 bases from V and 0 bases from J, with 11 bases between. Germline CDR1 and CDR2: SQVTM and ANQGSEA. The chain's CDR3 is CSVVRGMNTEAFF. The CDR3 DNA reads TGCAGCGTCGTCAGGGGTATGAACACTGAAGCTTTCTTT. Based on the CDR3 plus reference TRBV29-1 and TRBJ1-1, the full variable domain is SAVISQKPSRDICQRGTSLTIQCQVDSQVTMMFWYRQQPGQSLTLIATANQGSEATYESGFVIDKFPISRPNLTFSTLTVSNMSPEDSSIYLCSVVRGMNTEAFFGQGTRLTVV.

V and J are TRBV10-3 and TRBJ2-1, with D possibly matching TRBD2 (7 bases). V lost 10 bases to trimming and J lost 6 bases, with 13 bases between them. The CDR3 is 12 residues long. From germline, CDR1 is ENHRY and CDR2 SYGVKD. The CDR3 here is CATEGGANEQFF. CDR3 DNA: TGTGCCACCGAGGGGGGGGCCAATGAGCAGTTCTTC.

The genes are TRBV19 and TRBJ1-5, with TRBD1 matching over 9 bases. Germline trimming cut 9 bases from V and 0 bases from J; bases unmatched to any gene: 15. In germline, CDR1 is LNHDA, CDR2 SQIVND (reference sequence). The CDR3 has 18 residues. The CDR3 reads CASHHTGQGGVSNQPQHF. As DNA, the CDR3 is TGTGCCAGCCATCATACGGGACAGGGAGGGGTTAGCAATCAGCCCCAGCATTTT. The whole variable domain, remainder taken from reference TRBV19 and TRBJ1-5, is DGGITQSPKYLFRKEGQNVTLSCEQNLNHDAMYWYRQDPGQGLRLIYYSQIVNDFQKGDIAEGYSVSREKKESFPLTVTSAQKNPTAFYLCASHHTGQGGVSNQPQHFGDGTRLSIL.

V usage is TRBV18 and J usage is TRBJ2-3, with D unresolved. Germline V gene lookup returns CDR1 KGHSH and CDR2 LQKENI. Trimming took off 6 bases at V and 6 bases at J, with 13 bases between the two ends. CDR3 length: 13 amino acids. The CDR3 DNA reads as TGTGCCAGCTCCTCCTTAAAAGCGGATACGCAGTATTTT. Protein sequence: CASSSLKADTQYF.